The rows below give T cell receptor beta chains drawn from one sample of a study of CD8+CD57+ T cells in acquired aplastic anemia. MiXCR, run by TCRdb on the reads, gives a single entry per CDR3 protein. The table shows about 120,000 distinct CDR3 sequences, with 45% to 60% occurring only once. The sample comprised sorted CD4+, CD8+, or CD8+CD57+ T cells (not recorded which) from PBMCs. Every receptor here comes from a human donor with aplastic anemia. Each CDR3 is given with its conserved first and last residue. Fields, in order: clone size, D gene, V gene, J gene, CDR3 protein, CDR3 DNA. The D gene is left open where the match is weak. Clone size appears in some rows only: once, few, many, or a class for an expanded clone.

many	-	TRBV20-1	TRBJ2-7	CSASPSNYEQYF	TGCAGTGCTAGCCCCAGTAACTACGAGCAGTACTTC
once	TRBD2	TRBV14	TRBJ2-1	CASSKGLAGSYNEQFF	TGTGCCAGCAGCAAGGGACTAGCGGGGTCCTACAATGAGCAGTTCTTC
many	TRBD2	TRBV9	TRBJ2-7	CASSVLPSGAYEQYF	TGTGCCAGCAGCGTACTGCCTAGCGGGGCCTACGAGCAGTACTTC
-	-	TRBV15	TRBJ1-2	CATSRAGSRYGYTF	TGTGCCACCAGCAGAGCGGGCAGCCGATATGGCTACACCTTC
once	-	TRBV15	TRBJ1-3	CATGQGSGNTIYF	TGTGCCACCGGGCAGGGCTCTGGAAACACCATATATTTT
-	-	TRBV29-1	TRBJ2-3	CSARGADTQYF	TGCAGCGCCAGGGGGGCAGATACGCAGTATTTT
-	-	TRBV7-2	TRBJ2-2	CASSFGGLNTGELFF	TGTGCCAGCAGCTTCGGGGGGCTTAACACCGGGGAGCTGTTTTTT
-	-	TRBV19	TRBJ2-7	CATTGSLYEQHF	TGTGCCACCACAGGGTCGCTGTACGAGCAGCACTTC
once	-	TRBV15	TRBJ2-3	CATSGGFSTDTQYF	TGTGCCACCAGCGGCGGATTTAGCACAGATACGCAGTATTTT
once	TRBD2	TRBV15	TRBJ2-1	CATSRSGRARGNEQFF	TGTGCCACCAGCAGGAGCGGGAGGGCCAGAGGGAATGAGCAGTTCTTC
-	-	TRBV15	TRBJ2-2	CATSRDPGELFF	TGTGCCACCAGCAGAGATCCCGGGGAGCTGTTTTTT
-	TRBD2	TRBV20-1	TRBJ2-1	CSASSIPRTSGTNEQFF	TGCAGTGCCAGTAGTATACCAAGGACTAGCGGGACCAATGAGCAGTTCTTC
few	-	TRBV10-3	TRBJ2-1	CAISGDSYEQFF	TGTGCCATCAGCGGAGACAGTTATGAGCAGTTCTTC
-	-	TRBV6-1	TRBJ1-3	CASSHGTGNTIYF	TGTGCCAGCAGTCATGGGACTGGAAACACCATATATTTT
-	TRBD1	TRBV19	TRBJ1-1	CAVGRGAAEAFF	TGTGCCGTAGGCAGGGGGGCTGCTGAAGCTTTCTTT
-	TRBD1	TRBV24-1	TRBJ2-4	CATSDPPTGSKNIQYF	TGTGCCACCAGTGATCCACCGACAGGGTCCAAAAACATTCAGTACTTC
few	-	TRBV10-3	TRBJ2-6	CAIRQGSGANVLTF	TGTGCCATAAGGCAGGGCTCTGGGGCCAACGTCCTGACTTTC
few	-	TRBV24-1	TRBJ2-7	CATSEQGGNEQYF	TGTGCCACCAGTGAGCAGGGAGGAAACGAGCAGTACTTC
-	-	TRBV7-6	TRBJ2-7	CASSLVGGSREQYF	TGTGCCAGCAGCTTAGTTGGAGGCAGCCGCGAGCAGTACTTC
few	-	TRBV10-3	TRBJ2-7	CAISASDRTYEQYF	TGTGCCATCAGTGCTTCGGACCGGACCTACGAGCAGTACTTC
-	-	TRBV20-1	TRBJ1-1	CSARLARRPFF	TGCAGTGCTAGATTGGCCCGAAGGCCTTTCTTT
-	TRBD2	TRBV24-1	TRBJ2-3	CATSDTSGRWGTDTQYF	TGTGCCACCAGTGACACTAGCGGGAGGTGGGGCACAGATACGCAGTATTTT
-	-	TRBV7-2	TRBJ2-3	CASTLLTTQYF	TGTGCCAGCACCCTTTTAACGACGCAGTATTTT
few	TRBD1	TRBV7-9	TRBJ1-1	CASRGQAAEAFF	TGTGCCAGCAGGGGACAGGCAGCTGAAGCTTTCTTT
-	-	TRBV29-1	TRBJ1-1	CSVEAGLNTEAFF	TGCAGCGTTGAGGCAGGGCTGAACACTGAAGCTTTCTTT
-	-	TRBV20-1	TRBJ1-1	CSARDTGLREAFF	TGCAGTGCTAGAGACACCGGGCTTAGGGAAGCTTTCTTT
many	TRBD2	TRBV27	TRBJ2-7	CASSLGTSSYEQYF	TGTGCCAGCAGTTTAGGGACTAGCTCCTACGAGCAGTACTTC
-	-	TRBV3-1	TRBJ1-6	CASSPKLGSPLHF	TGTGCCAGCAGCCCCAAGCTCGGTTCACCCCTCCACTTT
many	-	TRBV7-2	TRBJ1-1	CASSLFHLPGPNTEAFF	TGTGCCAGCAGCTTATTCCACCTTCCGGGGCCGAACACTGAAGCTTTCTTT
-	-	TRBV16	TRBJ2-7	CASSQSWEMGQYF	TGTGCCAGCAGCCAATCGTGGGAAATGGGGCAGTACTTC
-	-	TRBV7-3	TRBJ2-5	CASSSRQLVETQYF	TGTGCCAGCAGCTCTAGGCAGCTAGTGGAGACCCAGTACTTC
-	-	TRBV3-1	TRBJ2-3	CASSQGGGVNTDTQYF	TGTGCCAGCAGCCAAGGAGGGGGGGTAAACACAGATACGCAGTATTTT
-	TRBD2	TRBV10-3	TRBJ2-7	CAIGTTTSTYEQYF	TGTGCCATCGGTACGACGACTAGCACCTACGAGCAGTACTTC
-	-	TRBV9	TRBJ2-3	CASSAGTATTDTQYF	TGTGCCAGCAGCGCGGGAACCGCTACAACAGATACGCAGTATTTT
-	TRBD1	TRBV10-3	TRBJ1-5	CASQVGTGGDVQPQHF	TGTGCCTCTCAAGTAGGGACAGGGGGTGACGTTCAGCCCCAGCATTTT
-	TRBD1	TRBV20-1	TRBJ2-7	CSARVEGRGTAPSYEQYF	TGCAGTGCTAGAGTTGAAGGAAGGGGGACAGCTCCCTCCTACGAGCAGTACTTC
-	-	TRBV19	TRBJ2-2	CATRGATGELFF	TGTGCCACCCGGGGGGCCACCGGGGAGCTGTTTTTT
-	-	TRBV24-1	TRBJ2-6	CAPIPGCFSGANVLTF	TGTGCCCCCATTCCGGGGTGTTTCTCTGGGGCCAACGTCCTGACTTTC
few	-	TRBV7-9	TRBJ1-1	CASTEEFRVGGTEAFF	TGTGCCAGCACCGAAGAATTCAGGGTGGGAGGGACTGAAGCTTTCTTT
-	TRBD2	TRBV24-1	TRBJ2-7	CATSDLCGRARLGEQYF	TGTGCCACCAGTGACTTATGCGGGAGGGCCCGATTGGGTGAGCAGTACTTC
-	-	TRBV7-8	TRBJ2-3	CASSLWAGTQYF	TGTGCCAGCAGCTTATGGGCGGGTACGCAGTATTTT
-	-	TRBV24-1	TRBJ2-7	CATSYFGIYEQYF	TGTGCCACCAGTTATTTTGGCATCTACGAGCAGTACTTC
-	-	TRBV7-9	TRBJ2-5	CASSLIRTQETQYF	TGTGCCAGCAGCTTAATACGGACTCAAGAGACCCAGTACTTC
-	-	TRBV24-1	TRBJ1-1	CATTHGGRAFF	TGTGCCACCACCCACGGTGGGAGGGCTTTCTTT
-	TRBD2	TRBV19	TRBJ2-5	CASSIQLAPQETQYF	TGTGCCAGTAGTATCCAACTAGCGCCGCAAGAGACCCAGTACTTC
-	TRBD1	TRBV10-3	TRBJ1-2	CAISGGTDYGYTF	TGTGCCATCAGTGGGGGGACAGACTATGGCTACACCTTC
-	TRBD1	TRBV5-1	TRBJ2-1	CASSLFGTGPEQFF	TGCGCCAGCAGCTTGTTCGGGACAGGGCCCGAGCAGTTCTTC
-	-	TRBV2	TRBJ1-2	CASSEAVRSQGYTF	TGTGCCAGCAGTGAAGCCGTCCGCTCTCAGGGCTACACCTTC
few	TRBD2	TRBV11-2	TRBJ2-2	CASSQTSGSVNGELFF	TGTGCCAGCAGCCAGACTAGCGGGAGTGTTAACGGGGAGCTGTTTTTT